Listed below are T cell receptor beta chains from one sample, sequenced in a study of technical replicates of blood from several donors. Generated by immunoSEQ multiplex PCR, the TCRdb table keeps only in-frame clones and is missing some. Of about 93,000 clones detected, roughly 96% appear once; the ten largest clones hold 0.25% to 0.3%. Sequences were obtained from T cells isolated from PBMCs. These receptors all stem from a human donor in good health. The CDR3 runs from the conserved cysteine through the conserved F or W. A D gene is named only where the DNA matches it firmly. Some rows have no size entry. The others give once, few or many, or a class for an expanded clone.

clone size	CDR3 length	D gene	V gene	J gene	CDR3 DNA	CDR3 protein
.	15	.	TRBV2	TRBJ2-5	TGTGCCAGCCAAAAGAGAAGGCCAGGCTTGGAGACCCAGTACTTC	CASQKRRPGLETQYF
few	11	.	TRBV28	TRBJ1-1	TGTGCCAGCACGAGGGAGCTGGGAGCTTTCTTT	CASTRELGAFF
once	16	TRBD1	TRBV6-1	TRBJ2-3	TGTGCCAGCAGTGAAAGACAGGGCATATATACAGATACGCAGTATTTT	CASSERQGIYTDTQYF
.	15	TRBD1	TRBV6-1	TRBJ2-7	TGTGCCAGCAGTGAGGAGACAGGGGCCTCCTACGAGCAGTACTTC	CASSEETGASYEQYF
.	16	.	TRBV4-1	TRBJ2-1	TGCGCCAGCAGCCAAGCGGGGTTCGTGGTCTTCAATGAGCAGTTCTTC	CASSQAGFVVFNEQFF
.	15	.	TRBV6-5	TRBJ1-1	TGTGCCAGCAGTTACTCAGGACGGGGAAACACTGAAGCTTTCTTT	CASSYSGRGNTEAFF
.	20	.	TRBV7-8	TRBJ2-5	TGTGCCAGCAGCGGAGCCCAACTATATTCGAGCAGGGGAAGTGGAGAGACCCAGTACTTC	CASSGAQLYSSRGSGETQYF
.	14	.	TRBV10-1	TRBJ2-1	TGCGCCAGCAGTGATGGGACTCTATACAATGAGCAGTTCTTC	CASSDGTLYNEQFF
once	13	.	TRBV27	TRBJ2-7	TGTGCCAGCAGGACAGGTTCCCCCTACGAGCAGTACTTC	CASRTGSPYEQYF
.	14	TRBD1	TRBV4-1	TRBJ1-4	TGCGCCAGCAGCCGAGGACAGGGGAATGAAAAACTGTTTTTT	CASSRGQGNEKLFF
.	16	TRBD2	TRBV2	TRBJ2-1	TGTGCCAGATCCCTCGGGGCGGGGGGCTCCTACAATGAGCAGTTCTTC	CARSLGAGGSYNEQFF
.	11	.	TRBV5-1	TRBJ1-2	TGCGCCAGCAGCTTCGGGGTTGGCTACACCTTC	CASSFGVGYTF
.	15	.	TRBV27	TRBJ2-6	TGTGCCAGCAGTGAACCCAGCTCTGGGGCCAACGTCCTGACTTTC	CASSEPSSGANVLTF
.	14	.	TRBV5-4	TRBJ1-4	TGTGCCAGCAGCCCCTCAACGCGGGATGAAAAACTGTTTTTT	CASSPSTRDEKLFF
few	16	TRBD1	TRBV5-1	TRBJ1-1	TGCGCCAGCAGCTTGGGCGACAGGGGTGAGGGCACTGAAGCTTTCTTT	CASSLGDRGEGTEAFF
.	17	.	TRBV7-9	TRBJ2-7	TGTGCCAGCAGCTCCGGGGGTCAGGGTTTCCCTGGATACGAGCAGTACTTC	CASSSGGQGFPGYEQYF
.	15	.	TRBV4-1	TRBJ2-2	TGCGCCAGCAGCCAAGAGGCGGGGAACACCGGGGAGCTGTTTTTT	CASSQEAGNTGELFF
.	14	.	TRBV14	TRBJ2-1	TGTGCCAGCAGCCAAGAAGCCGACTACAATGAGCAGTTCTTC	CASSQEADYNEQFF
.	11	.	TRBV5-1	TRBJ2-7	TGCGCCAGCAGCTTGGAGCACGAGCAGTACTTC	CASSLEHEQYF
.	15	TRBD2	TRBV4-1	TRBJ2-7	TGCGCCAGCAGCCAAGCCCCTTTGGCGGGAGATGAGCAGTACTTC	CASSQAPLAGDEQYF
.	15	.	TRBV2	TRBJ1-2	TGTGCCAGCAGTGAACAGGGAAGGGCTGCCTATGGCTACACCTTC	CASSEQGRAAYGYTF
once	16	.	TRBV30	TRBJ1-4	TGTGCCTGGAGTGTTGTCAAATTGGGGGGAGGTGAAAAACTGTTTTTT	CAWSVVKLGGGEKLFF
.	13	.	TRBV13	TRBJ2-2	TGTGCCAGCAGCTTATACGGTACCGGGGAGCTGTTTTTT	CASSLYGTGELFF
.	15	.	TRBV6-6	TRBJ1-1	TGTGCCAGCAGTTACTCGGGGCAGGCCCAAAAAGGGGCTTTCTTT	CASSYSGQAQKGAFF
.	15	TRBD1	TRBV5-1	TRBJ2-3	TGCGCCAGCAGCTTCCGGGACAGATCCACAGATACGCAGTATTTT	CASSFRDRSTDTQYF
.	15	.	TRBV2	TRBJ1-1	TGTGCCAGCAGTGGAATTACAGGAAGGGAAACTGAAGCTTTCTTT	CASSGITGRETEAFF
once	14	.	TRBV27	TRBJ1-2	TGTGCCAGCAGGGAGGGGTTGGGTAACTATGGCTACACCTTC	CASREGLGNYGYTF
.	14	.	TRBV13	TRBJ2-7	TGTGCCAGCAGCGAGAGTGATAGCTCCTACGAGCAGTACTTC	CASSESDSSYEQYF
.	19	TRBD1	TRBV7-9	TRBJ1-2	TGTGCCAGCAGCTTAAATCTTTTTGGGGGACAGGGGTTAAACTATGGCTACACCTTC	CASSLNLFGGQGLNYGYTF